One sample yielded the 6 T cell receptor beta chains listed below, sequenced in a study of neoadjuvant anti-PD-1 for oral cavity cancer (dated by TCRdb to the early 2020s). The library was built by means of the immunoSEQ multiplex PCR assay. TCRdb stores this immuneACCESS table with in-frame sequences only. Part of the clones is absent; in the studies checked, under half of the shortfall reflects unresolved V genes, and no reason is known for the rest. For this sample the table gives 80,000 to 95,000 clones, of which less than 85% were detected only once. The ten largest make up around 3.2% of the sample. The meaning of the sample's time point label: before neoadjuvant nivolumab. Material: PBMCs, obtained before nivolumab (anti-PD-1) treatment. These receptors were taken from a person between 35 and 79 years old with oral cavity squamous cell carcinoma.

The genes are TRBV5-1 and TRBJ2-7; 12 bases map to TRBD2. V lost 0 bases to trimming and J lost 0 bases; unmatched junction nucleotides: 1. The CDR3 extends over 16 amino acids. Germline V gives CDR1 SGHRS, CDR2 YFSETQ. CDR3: CASSLGLAGASYEQYF. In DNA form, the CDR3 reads TGCGCCAGCAGCTTGGGACTAGCGGGAGCCTCCTACGAGCAGTACTTC.

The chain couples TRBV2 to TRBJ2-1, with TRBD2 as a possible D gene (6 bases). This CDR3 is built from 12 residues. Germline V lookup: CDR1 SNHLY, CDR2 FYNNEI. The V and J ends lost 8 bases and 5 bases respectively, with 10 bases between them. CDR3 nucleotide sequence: TGTGCCAGCCCGGGAGCCGACAATGAGCAGTTCTTC. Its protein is CASPGADNEQFF.

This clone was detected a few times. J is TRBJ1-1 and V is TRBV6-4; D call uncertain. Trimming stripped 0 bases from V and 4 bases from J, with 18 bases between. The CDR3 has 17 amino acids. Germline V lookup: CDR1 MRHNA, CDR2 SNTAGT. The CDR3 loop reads CASSDSEGRSGSTEAFF. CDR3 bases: TGTGCCAGCAGTGACTCGGAGGGTAGGTCGGGTAGCACTGAAGCTTTCTTT.

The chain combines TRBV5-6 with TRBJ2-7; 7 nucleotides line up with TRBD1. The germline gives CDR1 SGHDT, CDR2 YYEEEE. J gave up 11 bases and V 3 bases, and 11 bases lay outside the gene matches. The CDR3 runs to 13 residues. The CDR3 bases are TGTGCCAGCAGCTCACCGACAGGGTATTTGGAGTACTTC. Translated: CASSSPTGYLEYF.

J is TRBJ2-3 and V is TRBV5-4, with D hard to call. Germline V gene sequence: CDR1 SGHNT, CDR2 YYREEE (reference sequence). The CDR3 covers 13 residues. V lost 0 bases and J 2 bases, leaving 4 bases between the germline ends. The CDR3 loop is CASSLGPTDTQYF. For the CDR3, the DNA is TGTGCCAGCAGCTTGGGCCCCACAGATACGCAGTATTTT.

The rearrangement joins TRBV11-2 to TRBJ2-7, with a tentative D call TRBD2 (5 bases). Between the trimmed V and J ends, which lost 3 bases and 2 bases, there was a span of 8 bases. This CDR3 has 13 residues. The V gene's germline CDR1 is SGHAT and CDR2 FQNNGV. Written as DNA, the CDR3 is TGTGCCAGCAGCTTCCCGGGGACCTACGAGCAGTACTTC. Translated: CASSFPGTYEQYF.